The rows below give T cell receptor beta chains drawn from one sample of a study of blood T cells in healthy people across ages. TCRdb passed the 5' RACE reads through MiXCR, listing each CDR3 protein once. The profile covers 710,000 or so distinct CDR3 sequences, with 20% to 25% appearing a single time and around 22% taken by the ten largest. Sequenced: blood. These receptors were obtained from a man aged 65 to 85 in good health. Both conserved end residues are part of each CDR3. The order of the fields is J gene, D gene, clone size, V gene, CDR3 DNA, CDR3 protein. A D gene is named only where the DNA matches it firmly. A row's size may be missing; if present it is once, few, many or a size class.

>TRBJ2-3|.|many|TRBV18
TGTGCCAGCTCCTCCGGGGATACGCAGTATTTT
CASSSGDTQYF
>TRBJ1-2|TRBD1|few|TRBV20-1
TGCAGTGCTAGAGGACAGGGCTTCTATGGCTACACCTTC
CSARGQGFYGYTF
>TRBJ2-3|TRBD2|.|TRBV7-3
TGTGCCAGCAGCTTAACTAGCGGGAGGGCCTCAGATACGCAGTATTTT
CASSLTSGRASDTQYF
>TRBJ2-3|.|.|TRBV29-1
TGCAGCGTTGAAGAAGGGGCCGTCACAGATACGCAGTATTTT
CSVEEGAVTDTQYF
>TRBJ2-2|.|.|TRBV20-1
TGCAGTGCTAGAGGTCCCACAGGGTTGACCGGGGAGCTGTTTTTT
CSARGPTGLTGELFF
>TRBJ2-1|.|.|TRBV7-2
TGTGCCAGCAGCTTAGATCCGGGGGGCCACAATGAGCAGTTCTTC
CASSLDPGGHNEQFF
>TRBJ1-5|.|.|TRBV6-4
TGTGCCAGCAGTGCAGGGGCGAATCAGCCCCAGCATTTT
CASSAGANQPQHF
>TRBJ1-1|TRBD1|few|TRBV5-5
TGTGCCAGCAGCATGGACAGGGGTTTTGTCATGAACACTGAAGCTTTCTTT
CASSMDRGFVMNTEAFF
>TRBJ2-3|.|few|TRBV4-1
TGCGCCAGCAGCCAAGGAATGGGAGCAGATACGCAGTATTTT
CASSQGMGADTQYF
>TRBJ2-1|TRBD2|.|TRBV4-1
TGCGCCAGCAGCCAAGGGGGAGCGGGGGGACTAGATGAGCAGTTCTTC
CASSQGGAGGLDEQFF
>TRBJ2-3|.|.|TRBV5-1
TGCGCCAGCCCGAGCGCAGATACGCAGTATTTT
CASPSADTQYF
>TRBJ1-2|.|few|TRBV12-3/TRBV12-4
TGTGCCAGCAGTTTAGTTTTGAGGGGGGGCTATGGCTACACCTTC
CASSLVLRGGYGYTF
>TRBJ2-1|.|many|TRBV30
TGTGCCTGGAGTGTAGGCCGCGCCTACAATGAGCAGTTCTTC
CAWSVGRAYNEQFF
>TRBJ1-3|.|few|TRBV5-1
TGCGCCAGCAGCTTGAACAGCCGGAACTCTGGAAACACCATATATTTT
CASSLNSRNSGNTIYF
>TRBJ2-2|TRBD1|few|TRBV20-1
TGCAGTGCTAGAGGAGCCGGGACAGCGGACGCCGGGGAGCTGTTTTTT
CSARGAGTADAGELFF
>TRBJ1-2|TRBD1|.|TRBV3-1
TGTGCCAGCAGCCAGCGACCTGGACAGGAGTCCTATGGCTACACCTTC
CASSQRPGQESYGYTF
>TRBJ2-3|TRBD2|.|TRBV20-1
TGCAGTGCTCCCCGGACTAGCGGGAGGTCCACAGATACGCAGTATTTT
CSAPRTSGRSTDTQYF
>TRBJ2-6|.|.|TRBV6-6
TGTGCCAGCAGCCAGGGCCCCAAACCTTCTGGGGCCAACGTCCTGACTTTC
CASSQGPKPSGANVLTF
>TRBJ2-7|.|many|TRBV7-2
TGTGCCAGCAGCTCTGGGGCTAGCCTTACCTACGAGCAGTACTTC
CASSSGASLTYEQYF
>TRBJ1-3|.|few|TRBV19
TGTGCCAGTTGCGGCTCCGCTGGAAACACCATATATTTT
CASCGSAGNTIYF
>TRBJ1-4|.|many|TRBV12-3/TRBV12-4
TGTGCCAGCAGTTTAGCGGCAGGCGGTGAAAAACTGTTTTTT
CASSLAAGGEKLFF
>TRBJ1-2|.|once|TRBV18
TGTGCCAGCTCACCCGTCCCGGAGGGTGGCCACACCTTC
CASSPVPEGGHTF
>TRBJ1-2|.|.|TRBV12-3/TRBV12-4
TGTGCCAGCACCCCCTCGGGTGGCTTCTATGGCTACACCTTC
CASTPSGGFYGYTF
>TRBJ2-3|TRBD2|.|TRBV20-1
TGCAGTGCTAGCGGGCGGGAGGGCACAGATACGCAGTATTTT
CSASGREGTDTQYF
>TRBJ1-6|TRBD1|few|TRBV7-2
TGTGCCAGCAGCTTAGTTGGCAGGGGGGCTGGTAATTCACCCCTCCACTTT
CASSLVGRGAGNSPLHF
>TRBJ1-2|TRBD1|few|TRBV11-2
TGTGCCAGCACCCCCCAGGGGGGGCCCAACTATGGCTACACCTTC
CASTPQGGPNYGYTF
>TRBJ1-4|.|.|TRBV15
TGTGCCACCAGCAGCGCTAACCGAAGAGAAAAACTGTTTTTT
CATSSANRREKLFF
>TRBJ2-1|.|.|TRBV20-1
TGCAGTGAGGACTCGTACAATGAGCAGTTCTTC
CSEDSYNEQFF
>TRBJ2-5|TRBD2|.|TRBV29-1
TGCAGCGTACTAGCGGGAGTGAAGACCCAGTACTTC
CSVLAGVKTQYF
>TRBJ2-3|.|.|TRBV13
TGTGCCAGCAGCAATGGAAAAGGGACAGATACGCAGTATTTT
CASSNGKGTDTQYF
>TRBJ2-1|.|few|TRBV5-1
TGCGCCAGCACCCGGGAAGGCGGGCAGGCCAATGAGCAGTTCTTC
CASTREGGQANEQFF
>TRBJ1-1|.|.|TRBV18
TGTGCCAGCTCACCTTTAGCTGAAGCTTTCTTT
CASSPLAEAFF
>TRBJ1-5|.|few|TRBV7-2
TGTGCCAGCAGCTTAGTGGGTGGGTCAGGGTCTCAGCCCCAGCATTTT
CASSLVGGSGSQPQHF
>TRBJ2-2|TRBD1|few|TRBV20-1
TGCAGTGCTAGATATCCGGGACAGATGGTCGGGGAGCTGTTTTTT
CSARYPGQMVGELFF
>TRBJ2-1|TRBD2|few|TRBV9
TGTGCCAGCAGCGCCCATAGCGGGAGGTTAGAAGATGAGCAGTTCTTC
CASSAHSGRLEDEQFF
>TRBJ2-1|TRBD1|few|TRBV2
TGTGCCAGCAGTGATATCTCCAGGGGGAATGAGCAGTTCTTC
CASSDISRGNEQFF
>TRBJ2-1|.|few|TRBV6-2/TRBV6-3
TGTGCCAGCAGTTACTCGACGTACGGATATGAGCAGTTCTTC
CASSYSTYGYEQFF
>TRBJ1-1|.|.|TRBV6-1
TGTGCCACACTTTGGTGGGGTTCCATGAACACTGAAGCTTTCTTT
CATLWWGSMNTEAFF
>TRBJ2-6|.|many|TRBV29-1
TGCAGCGTTGAAACCTCTGGGGCCAACGTCCTGACTTTC
CSVETSGANVLTF
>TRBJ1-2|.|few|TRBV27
TGTGCCAGCAGTCCTCGTGGGGTGTCGTTTGATGGCTACACCTTC
CASSPRGVSFDGYTF
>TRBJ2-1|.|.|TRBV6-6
TGTGCCTCCTGGGGGCGCAGGAATGAGCAGTTCTTC
CASWGRRNEQFF
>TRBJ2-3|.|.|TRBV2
TGTGCCAGCAGTGAAAGTGAGGGGGGGCTATCAGATACGCAGTATTTT
CASSESEGGLSDTQYF